This is a list of T cell receptor beta chains from one sample in a study of monozygotic twins with inflammatory bowel disease. From its re-call of the 5' RACE reads, TCRdb lists each CDR3 protein once, without DNA. The table lists around 450,000 distinct CDR3 sequences, with 2% to 3% in the top ten. Sequences were obtained from blood. The source is a human donor with ulcerative colitis or Crohn's disease, or a healthy co-twin of an affected twin (not recorded which). CDR3s include the opening cysteine and the closing phenylalanine or tryptophan.

v_call: TRBV20-1
j_call: TRBJ1-6
cdr3_aa: CSAPDGNYNSPLHF

v_call: TRBV5-1
j_call: TRBJ2-5
cdr3_aa: CASSLAGLAGIQETQYF

v_call: TRBV6-1
j_call: TRBJ1-2
cdr3_aa: CASSSGGVANYGYTF

v_call: TRBV7-2
j_call: TRBJ2-7
cdr3_aa: CASSPPSAYEQYF

v_call: TRBV7-2
j_call: TRBJ2-1
cdr3_aa: CASSLGGQLNEQFF

v_call: TRBV18
j_call: TRBJ2-7
cdr3_aa: CASSSTGGLSEQYF

v_call: TRBV6-2/TRBV6-3
j_call: TRBJ1-5
cdr3_aa: CAGSYSSMIGVGQPQHF

v_call: TRBV20-1
j_call: TRBJ2-2
cdr3_aa: CSAILSANTGELFF

v_call: TRBV4-2
j_call: TRBJ2-1
cdr3_aa: CASSQGDEIPRGQFF

v_call: TRBV11-1
j_call: TRBJ2-7
cdr3_aa: CASTGLAGVGEQYF

v_call: TRBV7-2
j_call: TRBJ2-2
cdr3_aa: CASSGLLATGAGELFF

v_call: TRBV3-1
j_call: TRBJ2-2
cdr3_aa: CASSQVAAGELFF